The TCR beta chain described here comes from a study of OX40 agonist ivuxolimab in advanced cancers. Study at large: Eligibility admitted prior anti-PD-1, anti-PD-L1 or anti-CTLA-4 therapy; 40% had some. Findings and limits, study-wide: Clonal expansion in partial responders at 0.1-3.0 mg/kg ranked among the lowest.

For this clone: Its specificity is unknown.

Germline loops: CDR1 MNHEY, CDR2 SMNVEV (reference sequence). The CDR3 spans 16 residues. The V end was cut by 7 bases, the J end by 4 bases, with 22 bases between. Profiling relied on immunoSEQ multiplex PCR, and the TCRdb table lists in-frame clones only, not all of them. Seen here are tens of thousands of clones, more than 65% observed once, and the top ten hold roughly 4.2%. This sequence originates from an adult with an advanced solid tumor such as melanoma, head and neck, liver or kidney cancer. The chain carries TRBV27 and TRBJ1-2; perhaps TRBD1 as D (6 bases). The source material was CD4+ or CD8+ T cells sorted from blood, sampled in a trial of the OX40 agonist ivuxolimab. CDR3 protein: CASTFYGSGGGYGYTF. As DNA, the CDR3 is TGTGCCAGCACCTTTTATGGGAGTGGAGGGGGCTATGGCTACACCTTC.